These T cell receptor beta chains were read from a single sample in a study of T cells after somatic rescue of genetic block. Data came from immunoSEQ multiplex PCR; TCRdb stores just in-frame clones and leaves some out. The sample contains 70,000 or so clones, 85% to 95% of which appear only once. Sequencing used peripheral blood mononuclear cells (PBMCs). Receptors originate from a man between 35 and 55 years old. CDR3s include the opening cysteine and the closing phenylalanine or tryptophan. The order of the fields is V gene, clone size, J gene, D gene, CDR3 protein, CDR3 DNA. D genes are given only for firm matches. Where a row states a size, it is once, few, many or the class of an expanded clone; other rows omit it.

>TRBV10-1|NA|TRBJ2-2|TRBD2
CASSAGRETGELFF
TGCGCCAGCAGTGCCGGGCGGGAGACCGGGGAGCTGTTTTTT
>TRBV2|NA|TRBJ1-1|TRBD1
CASSDPGGANTEAFF
TGTGCCAGCAGCGATCCAGGGGGCGCGAACACTGAAGCTTTCTTT
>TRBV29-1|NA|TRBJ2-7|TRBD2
CSAQLAIEQYF
TGCAGCGCGCAACTAGCGATCGAGCAGTACTTC
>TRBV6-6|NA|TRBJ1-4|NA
CASSSTGSATNEKLFF
TGTGCCAGCAGTTCCACAGGCTCTGCAACTAATGAAAAACTGTTTTTT
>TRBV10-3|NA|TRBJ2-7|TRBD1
CAISRDREVFYEQYF
TGTGCCATCAGTAGGGACAGGGAGGTCTTCTACGAGCAGTACTTC
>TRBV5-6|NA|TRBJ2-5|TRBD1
CASSLGTGGFQETQYF
TGTGCCAGCAGCTTAGGGACAGGGGGCTTCCAAGAGACCCAGTACTTC
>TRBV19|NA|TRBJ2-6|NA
CASKAHNSGANVLTF
TGTGCCAGTAAGGCACACAACTCTGGGGCCAACGTCCTGACTTTC
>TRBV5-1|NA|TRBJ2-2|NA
CASSLAQVAGELFF
TGCGCCAGCAGCTTGGCCCAGGTCGCCGGGGAGCTGTTTTTT
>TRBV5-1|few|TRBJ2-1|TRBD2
CASSLTGGTYNEQFF
TGCGCCAGCAGCTTGACGGGGGGGACCTACAATGAGCAGTTCTTC
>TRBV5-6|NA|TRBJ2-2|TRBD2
CASSLAGGRGAPRTGELFF
TGTGCCAGCAGCTTGGCCGGGGGGCGGGGGGCCCCTCGCACCGGGGAGCTGTTTTTT
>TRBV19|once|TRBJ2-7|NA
CASRRQDSYEQYF
TGTGCCAGTAGACGACAGGATTCCTACGAGCAGTACTTC
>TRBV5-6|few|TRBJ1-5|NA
CASSSEADTQHF
TGTGCCAGCAGCTCGGAGGCGGACACCCAGCATTTT
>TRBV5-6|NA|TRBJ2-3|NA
CASSLSYGDTQYF
TGTGCCAGCAGCTTGTCTTACGGGGATACGCAGTATTTT
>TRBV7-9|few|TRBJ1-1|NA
CASSLDGRTEAFF
TGTGCCAGCAGCTTAGACGGACGCACTGAAGCTTTCTTT
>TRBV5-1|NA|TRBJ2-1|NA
CASSLGGSYNEQFF
TGCGCCAGCAGCTTGGGGGGCTCCTACAATGAGCAGTTCTTC
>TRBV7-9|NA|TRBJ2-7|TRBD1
CASSARDRGPYEQYF
TGTGCCAGCAGCGCCCGGGACAGGGGGCCCTACGAGCAGTACTTC
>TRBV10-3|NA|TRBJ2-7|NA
CAISESTSSYEQYF
TGTGCCATCAGTGAGTCGACCAGTTCCTACGAGCAGTACTTC
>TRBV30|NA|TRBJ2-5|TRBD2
CAWSRGGARETQYF
TGTGCCTGGAGTCGGGGGGGGGCCCGAGAGACCCAGTACTTC
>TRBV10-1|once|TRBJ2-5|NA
CASSEFQIGGTQYF
TGCGCCAGCAGTGAGTTTCAAATAGGGGGGACCCAGTACTTC
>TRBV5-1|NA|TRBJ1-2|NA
CASSLAATDDGYTF
TGCGCCAGCAGCTTGGCGGCGACAGACGATGGCTACACCTTC
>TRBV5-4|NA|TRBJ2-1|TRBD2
CASSPSVGLAGGGEQFF
TGTGCCAGCAGCCCGTCCGTAGGGCTAGCGGGAGGGGGTGAGCAGTTCTTC
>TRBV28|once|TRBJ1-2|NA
CASMGVPGYTF
TGTGCCAGTATGGGGGTTCCGGGCTACACCTTC
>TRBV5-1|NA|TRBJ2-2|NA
CASSLVGGQATGELFF
TGCGCCAGCAGCTTGGTCGGGGGGCAGGCCACCGGGGAGCTGTTTTTT
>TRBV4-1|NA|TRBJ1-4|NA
CASSQHRETGEKLFF
TGCGCCAGCAGCCAGCACCGGGAAACGGGTGAAAAACTGTTTTTT
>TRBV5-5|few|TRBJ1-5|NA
CASSTMGSPKPQHF
TGTGCCAGCAGCACTATGGGATCCCCTAAGCCCCAGCATTTT
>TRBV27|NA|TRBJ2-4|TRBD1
CASSLDRGWGIQYF
TGTGCCAGCAGTCTAGACAGGGGATGGGGCATTCAGTACTTC
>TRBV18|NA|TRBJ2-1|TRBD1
CASSPLSWDRGNEQFF
TGTGCCAGCTCACCCCTATCGTGGGACAGGGGCAATGAGCAGTTCTTC
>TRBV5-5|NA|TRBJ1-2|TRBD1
CASSFGSGTALYGYTF
TGTGCCAGCAGCTTTGGGAGTGGGACAGCCCTATATGGCTACACCTTC
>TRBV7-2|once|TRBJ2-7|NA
CASSLSGPGYEQYF
TGTGCCAGCAGCTTATCAGGACCAGGCTACGAGCAGTACTTC
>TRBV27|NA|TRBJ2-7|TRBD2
CASSLRAGSHEQYF
TGTGCCAGCAGTTTGAGAGCGGGAAGCCACGAGCAGTACTTC
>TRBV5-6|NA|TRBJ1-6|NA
CASSFGHNSPLHF
TGTGCCAGCAGCTTCGGGCATAATTCACCCCTCCACTTT
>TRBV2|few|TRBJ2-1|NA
CASSEPELHNEQFF
TGTGCCAGCAGTGAACCGGAGCTCCACAATGAGCAGTTCTTC
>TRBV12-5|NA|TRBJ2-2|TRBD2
CASRDYRTGELFF
TGTGCTAGTAGGGACTACCGCACCGGGGAGCTGTTTTTT
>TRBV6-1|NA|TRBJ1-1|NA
CASSRQTNTEAFF
TGTGCCAGCAGCAGGCAGACGAACACTGAAGCTTTCTTT
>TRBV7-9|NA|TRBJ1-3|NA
CASSLEGIGSGNTIYF
TGTGCCAGCAGCTTAGAAGGAATCGGCTCTGGAAACACCATATATTTT
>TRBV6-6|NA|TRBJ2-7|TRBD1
CASSPTGELYEQYF
TGTGCCAGCAGCCCGACAGGGGAACTCTACGAGCAGTACTTC
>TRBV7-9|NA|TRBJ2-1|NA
CASSLGRGGWVDEQFF
TGTGCCAGCAGCTTAGGGAGGGGTGGCTGGGTAGATGAGCAGTTCTTC
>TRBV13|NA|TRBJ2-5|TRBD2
CASSPGTGGETQYF
TGTGCCAGCAGCCCCGGGACGGGGGGGGAGACCCAGTACTTC
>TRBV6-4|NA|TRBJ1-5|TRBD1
CASSRDRGRKVNQPQHF
TGTGCCAGCAGCCGGGACAGGGGTCGGAAGGTCAATCAGCCCCAGCATTTT
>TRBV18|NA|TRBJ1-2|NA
CASSPQPAYGYTF
TGTGCCAGCTCACCGCAGCCCGCCTATGGCTACACCTTC
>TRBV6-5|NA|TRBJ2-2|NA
CASSYRLDTGELFF
TGTGCCAGCAGTTACAGACTGGACACCGGGGAGCTGTTTTTT
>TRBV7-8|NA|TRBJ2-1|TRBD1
CASSLGQSYNEQFF
TGTGCCAGCAGCTTGGGACAGTCCTACAATGAGCAGTTCTTC
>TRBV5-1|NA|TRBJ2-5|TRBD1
CASSQSGQGGEQYF
TGCGCCAGCAGCCAATCCGGACAGGGGGGTGAGCAGTACTTC
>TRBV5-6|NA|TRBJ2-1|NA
CASSLESRGNNEQFF
TGTGCCAGCAGCTTGGAAAGTAGGGGGAACAATGAGCAGTTCTTC
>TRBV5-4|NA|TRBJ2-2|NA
CASSLDSTGELFF
TGTGCCAGCAGCTTGGATAGCACCGGGGAGCTGTTTTTT
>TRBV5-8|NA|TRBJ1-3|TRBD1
CASSYTPTGRPGNTIYF
TGTGCCAGCAGCTACACCCCGACAGGGCGTCCTGGAAACACCATATATTTT